Below are 3 T cell receptor beta chains sequenced from a single sample in a study of blood T cells in healthy people across ages. Together with a sample-barcoded 5' primer, a J-beta primer mix was included in a second PCR lasting about 6 to 11 cycles. TCRdb reprocessed the 5' RACE reads with MiXCR, giving one entry per CDR3 protein. The sample lists around 1.7 million distinct CDR3 sequences; approximately 28% were seen once. The sequenced material came from blood. All receptors come from a young woman in good health.

This clonotype was observed a handful of times. This sequence joins TRBV6-5 and TRBJ2-1, with D hard to call. Germline loops: CDR1 MNHEY, CDR2 SVGAGI. The CDR3 has 12 amino acids. Trimming shortened V by 5 bases and J by 9 bases, and 11 bases separated the two germline ends. CDR3 sequence reads: CASSILGSEQFF. The DNA of the CDR3 is TGTGCCAGCAGTATCCTAGGCAGTGAGCAGTTCTTC.

This clonotype was counted many times. The chain is built from TRBV19 and TRBJ2-7; D possibly corresponds to TRBD2 (6 bases). Germline V lookup: CDR1 LNHDA, CDR2 SQIVND (reference sequence). V lost 5 bases to trimming and J lost 2 bases, with 19 bases between them. CDR3 length equals 16 residues. The CDR3 loop reads CASSSYSGRPTYEQYF. The CDR3 nucleotides read TGTGCCAGTAGTTCCTATAGTGGGAGGCCAACCTACGAGCAGTACTTC.

The chain recombines TRBV20-1 with TRBJ2-5, with 9 bases aligning to TRBD2. The germline gives CDR1 DFQATT, CDR2 SNEGSKA (reference sequence). Germline trimming cut 7 bases from V and 0 bases from J; bases unmatched to any gene: 3. The CDR3 runs 13 residues. CDR3 in amino acids: CSGSSGDQETQYF. The CDR3 DNA reads TGCAGTGGATCTAGCGGGGACCAAGAGACCCAGTACTTC.